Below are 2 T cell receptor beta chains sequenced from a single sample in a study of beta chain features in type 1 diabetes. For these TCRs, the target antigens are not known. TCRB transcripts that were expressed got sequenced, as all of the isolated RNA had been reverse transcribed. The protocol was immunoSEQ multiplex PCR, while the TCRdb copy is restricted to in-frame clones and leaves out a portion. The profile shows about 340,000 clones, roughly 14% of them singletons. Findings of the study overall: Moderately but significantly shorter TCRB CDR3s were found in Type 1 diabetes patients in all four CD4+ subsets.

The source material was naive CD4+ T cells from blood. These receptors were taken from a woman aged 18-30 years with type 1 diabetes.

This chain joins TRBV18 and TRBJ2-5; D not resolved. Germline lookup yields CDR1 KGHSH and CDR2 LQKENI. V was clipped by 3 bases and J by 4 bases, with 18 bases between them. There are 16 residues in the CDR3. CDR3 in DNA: TGTGCCAGCTCACCTCGGTTTACAGTTAAGGTAGAGACCCAGTACTTC. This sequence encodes CASSPRFTVKVETQYF. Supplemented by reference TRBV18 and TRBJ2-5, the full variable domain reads NAGVMQNPRHLVRRRGQEARLRCSPMKGHSHVYWYRQLPEEGLKFMVYLQKENIIDESGMPKERFSAEFPKEGPSILRIQQVVRGDSAAYFCASSPRFTVKVETQYFGPGTRLLVL.

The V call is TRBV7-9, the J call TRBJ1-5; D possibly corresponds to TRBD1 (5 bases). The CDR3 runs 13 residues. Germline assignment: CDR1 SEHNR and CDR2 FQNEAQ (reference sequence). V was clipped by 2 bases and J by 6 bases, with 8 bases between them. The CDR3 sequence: CASSLQGSQPQHF. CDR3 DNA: TGTGCCAGCAGCTTACAGGGCAGTCAGCCCCAGCATTTT. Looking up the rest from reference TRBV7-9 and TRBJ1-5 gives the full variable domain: DTGVSQNPRHKITKRGQNVTFRCDPISEHNRLYWYRQTLGQGPEFLTYFQNEAQLEKSRLLSDRFSAERPKGSFSTLEIQRTEQGDSAMYLCASSLQGSQPQHFGDGTRLSIL.